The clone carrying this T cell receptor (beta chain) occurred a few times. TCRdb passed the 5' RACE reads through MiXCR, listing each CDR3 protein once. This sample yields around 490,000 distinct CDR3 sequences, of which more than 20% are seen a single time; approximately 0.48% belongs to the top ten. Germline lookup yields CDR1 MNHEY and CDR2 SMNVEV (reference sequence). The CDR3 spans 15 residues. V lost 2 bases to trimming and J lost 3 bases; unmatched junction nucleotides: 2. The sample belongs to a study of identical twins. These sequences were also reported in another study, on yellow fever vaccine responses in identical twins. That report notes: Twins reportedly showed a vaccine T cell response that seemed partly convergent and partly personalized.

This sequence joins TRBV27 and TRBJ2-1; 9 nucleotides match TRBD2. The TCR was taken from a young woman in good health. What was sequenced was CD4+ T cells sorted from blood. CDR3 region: CASSLRLAVYNEQFF. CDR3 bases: TGTGCCAGCAGTTTACGACTAGCGGTCTACAATGAGCAGTTCTTC.